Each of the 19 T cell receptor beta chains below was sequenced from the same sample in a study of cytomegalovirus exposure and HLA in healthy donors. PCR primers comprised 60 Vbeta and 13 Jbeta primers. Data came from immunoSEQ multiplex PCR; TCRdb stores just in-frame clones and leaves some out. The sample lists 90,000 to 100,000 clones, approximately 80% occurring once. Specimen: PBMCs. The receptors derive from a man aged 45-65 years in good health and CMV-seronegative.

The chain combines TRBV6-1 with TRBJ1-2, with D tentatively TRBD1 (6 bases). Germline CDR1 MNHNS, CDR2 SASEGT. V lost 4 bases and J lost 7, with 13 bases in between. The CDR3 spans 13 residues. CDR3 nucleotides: TGTGCCAGCAGTGGGGCAGGGGAGGGTGGCTACACCTTC. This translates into CASSGAGEGGYTF.

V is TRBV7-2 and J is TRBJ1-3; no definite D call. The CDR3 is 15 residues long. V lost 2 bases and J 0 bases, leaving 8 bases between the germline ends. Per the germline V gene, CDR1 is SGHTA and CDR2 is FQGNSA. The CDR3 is CASSLTVGSGNTIYF. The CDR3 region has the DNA TGTGCCAGCAGCTTAACAGTTGGCTCTGGAAACACCATATATTTT.

Here the CDR3 DNA reads TGTGCCAGCAGCTCCCCCACACAGAACACTGAAGCTTTCTTT. Translated, it gives CASSSPTQNTEAFF. The chain recombines TRBV5-4 with TRBJ1-1; D is undetermined. V lost 3 bases, J lost 1 base, and 10 bases lay in between. The CDR3 length is 14 residues. Germline values: CDR1 SGHNT, CDR2 YYREEE (reference sequence).

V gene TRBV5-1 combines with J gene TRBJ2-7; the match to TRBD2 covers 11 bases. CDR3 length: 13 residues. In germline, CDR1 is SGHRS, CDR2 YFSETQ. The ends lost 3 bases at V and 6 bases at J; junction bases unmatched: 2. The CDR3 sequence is CASSSTSGVEQYF. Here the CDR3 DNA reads TGCGCCAGCAGCTCGACTAGCGGGGTCGAGCAGTACTTC.

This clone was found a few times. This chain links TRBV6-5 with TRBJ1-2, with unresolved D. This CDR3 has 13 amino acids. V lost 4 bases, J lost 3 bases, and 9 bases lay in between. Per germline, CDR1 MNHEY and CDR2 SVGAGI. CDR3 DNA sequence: TGTGCCAGCAGTTCCCGGGAGGACTATGGCTACACCTTC. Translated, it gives CASSSREDYGYTF.

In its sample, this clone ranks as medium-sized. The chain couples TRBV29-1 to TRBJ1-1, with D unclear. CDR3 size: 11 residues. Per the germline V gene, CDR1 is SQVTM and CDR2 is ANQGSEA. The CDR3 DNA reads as TGCAGTACGCTAACGAACACTGAAGCTTTCTTT. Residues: CSTLTNTEAFF.

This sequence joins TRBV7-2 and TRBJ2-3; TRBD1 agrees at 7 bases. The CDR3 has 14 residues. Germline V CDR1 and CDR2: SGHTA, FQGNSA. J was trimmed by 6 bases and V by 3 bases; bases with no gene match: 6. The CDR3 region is CASSFDRVPDTQYF. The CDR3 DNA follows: TGTGCCAGCAGCTTTGACAGGGTTCCTGATACGCAGTATTTT.

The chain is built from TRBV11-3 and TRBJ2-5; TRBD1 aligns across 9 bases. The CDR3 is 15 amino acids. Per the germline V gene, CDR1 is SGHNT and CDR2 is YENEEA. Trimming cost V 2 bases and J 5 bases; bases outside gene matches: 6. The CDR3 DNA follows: TGTGCCAGCAGCTTAACGGGACAGGGATGGGAGACCCAGTACTTC. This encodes CASSLTGQGWETQYF.

The CDR3 loop is CASSFARGGDNEQFF. The DNA of the CDR3 is TGCGCCAGCAGCTTCGCTCGGGGCGGGGACAATGAGCAGTTCTTC. The rearrangement uses TRBV5-1 and TRBJ2-1; maybe TRBD2 (6 bases). The CDR3 is made up of 15 amino acids. CDR1 is SGHRS, CDR2 YFSETQ, per germline. Trimming shortened V by 2 bases and J by 5 bases, and 14 bases separated the two germline ends.

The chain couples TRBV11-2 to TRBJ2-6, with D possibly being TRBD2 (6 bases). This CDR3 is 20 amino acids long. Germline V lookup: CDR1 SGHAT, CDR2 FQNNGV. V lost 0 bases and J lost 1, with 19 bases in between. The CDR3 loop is CASSLEVDPLAMSGANVLTF. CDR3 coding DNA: TGTGCCAGCAGCTTAGAAGTTGACCCCCTAGCGATGTCTGGGGCCAACGTCCTGACTTTC. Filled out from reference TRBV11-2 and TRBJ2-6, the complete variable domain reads EAGVAQSPRYKIIEKRQSVAFWCNPISGHATLYWYQQILGQGPKLLIQFQNNGVVDDSQLPKDRFSAERLKGVDSTLKIQPAKLEDSAVYLCASSLEVDPLAMSGANVLTFGAGSRLTVL.

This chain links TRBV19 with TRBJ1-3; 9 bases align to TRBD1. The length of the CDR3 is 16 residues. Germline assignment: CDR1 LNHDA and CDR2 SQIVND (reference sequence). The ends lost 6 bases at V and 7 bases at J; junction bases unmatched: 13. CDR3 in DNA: TGTGCCAGTAGCGGAACAGGGGGCCTCGTCGGCAACACCATATATTTT. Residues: CASSGTGGLVGNTIYF.

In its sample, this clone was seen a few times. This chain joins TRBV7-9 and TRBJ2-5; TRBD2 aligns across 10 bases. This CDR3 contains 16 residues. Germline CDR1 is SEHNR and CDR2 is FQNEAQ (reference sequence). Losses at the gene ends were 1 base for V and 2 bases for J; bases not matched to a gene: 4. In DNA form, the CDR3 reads TGTGCCAGCAGCTTAGGGCTAGCGGGAGCTCAAGAGACCCAGTACTTC. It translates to CASSLGLAGAQETQYF.

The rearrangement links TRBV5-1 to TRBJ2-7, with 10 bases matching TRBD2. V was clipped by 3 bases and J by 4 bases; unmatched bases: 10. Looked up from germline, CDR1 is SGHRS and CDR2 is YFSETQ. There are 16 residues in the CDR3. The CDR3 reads CASSSGGLAGAYEQYF. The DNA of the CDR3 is TGCGCCAGCAGCTCTGGGGGGCTAGCGGGAGCATACGAGCAGTACTTC.

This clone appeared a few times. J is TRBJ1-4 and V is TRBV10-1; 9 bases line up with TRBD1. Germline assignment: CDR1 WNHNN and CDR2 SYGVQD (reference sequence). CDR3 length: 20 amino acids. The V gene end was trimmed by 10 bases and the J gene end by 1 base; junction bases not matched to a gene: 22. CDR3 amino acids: CATAGQGMTNAEETNEKLFF. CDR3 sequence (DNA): TGCGCCACTGCGGGACAGGGCATGACTAACGCCGAAGAAACTAATGAAAAACTGTTTTTT.

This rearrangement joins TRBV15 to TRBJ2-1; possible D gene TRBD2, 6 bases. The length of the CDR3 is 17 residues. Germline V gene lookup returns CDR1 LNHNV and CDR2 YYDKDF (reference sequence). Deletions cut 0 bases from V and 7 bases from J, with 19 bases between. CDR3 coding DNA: TGTGCCACCAGCAGAGATAAATATCGGGAGCGAGGGAATGAGCAGTTCTTC. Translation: CATSRDKYRERGNEQFF.

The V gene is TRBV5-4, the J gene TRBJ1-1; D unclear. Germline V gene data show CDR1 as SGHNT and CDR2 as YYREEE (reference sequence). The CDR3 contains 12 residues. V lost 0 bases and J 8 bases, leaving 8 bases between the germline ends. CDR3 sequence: CASSLAGGEAFF. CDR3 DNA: TGTGCCAGCAGCTTGGCCGGCGGCGAAGCTTTCTTT. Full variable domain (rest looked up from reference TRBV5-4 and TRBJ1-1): ETGVTQSPTHLIKTRGQQVTLRCSSQSGHNTVSWYQQALGQGPQFIFQYYREEENGRGNFPPRFSGLQFPNYSSELNVNALELDDSALYLCASSLAGGEAFFGQGTRLTVV.

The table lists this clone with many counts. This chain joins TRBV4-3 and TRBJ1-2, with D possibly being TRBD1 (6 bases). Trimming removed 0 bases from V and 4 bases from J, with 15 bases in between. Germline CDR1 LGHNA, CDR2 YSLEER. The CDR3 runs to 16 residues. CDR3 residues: CASSQDRGAGGYGYTF. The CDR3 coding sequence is TGCGCCAGCAGCCAAGATCGGGGGGCCGGGGGCTATGGCTACACCTTC.

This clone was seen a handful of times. The CDR3: CASLLAGAEKLFF. In DNA, the CDR3 is TGTGCCAGCTTACTGGCAGGGGCTGAAAAACTGTTTTTT. V gene TRBV28 combines with J gene TRBJ1-4; TRBD1 is a possible D gene (6 bases). This CDR3 spans 13 amino acids. V shed 8 bases and J shed 7 bases, with 14 bases lying between them. Looked up from germline, CDR1 is MDHEN and CDR2 is SYDVKM. Complete variable domain (other parts from reference TRBV28 and TRBJ1-4): DVKVTQSSRYLVKRTGEKVFLECVQDMDHENMFWYRQDPGLGLRLIYFSYDVKMKEKGDIPEGYSVSREKKERFSLILESASTNQTSMYLCASLLAGAEKLFFGSGTQLSVL.

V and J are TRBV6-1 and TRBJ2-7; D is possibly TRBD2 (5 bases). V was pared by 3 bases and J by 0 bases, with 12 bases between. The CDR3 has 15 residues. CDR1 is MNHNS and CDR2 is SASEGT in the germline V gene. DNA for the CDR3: TGTGCCAGCAGTGAGATCAGCGGTCCCTCCTACGAGCAGTACTTC. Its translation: CASSEISGPSYEQYF.